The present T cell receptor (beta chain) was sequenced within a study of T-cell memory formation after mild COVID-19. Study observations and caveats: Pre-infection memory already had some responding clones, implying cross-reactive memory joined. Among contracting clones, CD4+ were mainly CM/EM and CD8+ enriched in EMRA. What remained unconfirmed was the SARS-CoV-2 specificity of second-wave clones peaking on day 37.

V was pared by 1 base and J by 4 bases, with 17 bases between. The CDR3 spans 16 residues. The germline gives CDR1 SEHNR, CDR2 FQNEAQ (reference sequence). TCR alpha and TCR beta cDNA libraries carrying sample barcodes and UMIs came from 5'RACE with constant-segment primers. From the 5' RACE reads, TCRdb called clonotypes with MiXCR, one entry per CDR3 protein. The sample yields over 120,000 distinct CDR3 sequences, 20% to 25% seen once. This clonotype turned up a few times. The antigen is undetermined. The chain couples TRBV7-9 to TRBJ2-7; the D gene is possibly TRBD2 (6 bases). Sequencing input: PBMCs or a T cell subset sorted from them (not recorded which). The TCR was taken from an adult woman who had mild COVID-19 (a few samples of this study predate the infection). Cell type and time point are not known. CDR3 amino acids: CASSLEGRDAGYEQYF. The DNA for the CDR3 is TGTGCCAGCAGCTTAGAAGGGCGGGATGCTGGGTACGAGCAGTACTTC.